These 30 T cell receptor beta chains originate from one sample sequenced in a study of CD8+ T cells in alopecia areata. Extracted RNA was reverse transcribed into cDNA, the sequencing template. Repertoires were generated with immunoSEQ multiplex PCR, while TCRdb's copy carries only in-frame clones and drops some. The profile covers 60,000 to 70,000 clones, with about half appearing a single time and about 18% taken by the ten largest. Sequences were derived from CD8+ T cells sorted from blood, sampled at week 0. The receptors were gathered from a human donor with alopecia areata.

This clone appeared a single time. CDR3 DNA sequence: TGCGCCAGCAGCCCTCCACGAGGGGAAAAGACCCAGTACTTC. This codes for CASSPPRGEKTQYF. V and J are TRBV4-1 and TRBJ2-5; D tentatively reads TRBD1 or TRBD2 (5 bases each). V was shortened by 4 bases and J by 6 bases, with 15 bases between the two germline ends. This CDR3 is built from 14 residues. CDR1 and CDR2 from the germline V gene are MGHRA and YSYEKL.

The sample holds one count of this clone. This chain links TRBV29-1 with TRBJ2-1; D could derive from TRBD1 or TRBD2 (5 bases each). Germline-derived CDR1 and CDR2 are SQVTM and ANQGSEA. Trimming left V 4 bases short and J 4 bases short, with 11 bases between. CDR3 length equals 13 residues. The CDR3 reads CSVGDGGYNEQFF. The CDR3 DNA is TGCAGCGTTGGGGACGGAGGATACAATGAGCAGTTCTTC.

There are a few counts of this clone. The chain employs TRBV7-2 and TRBJ2-1; D is unresolved. In germline, CDR1 is SGHTA, CDR2 FQGNSA. Trimming removed 5 bases from V and 8 bases from J, with 10 bases in between. The CDR3 has 12 residues. CDR3 sequence (DNA): TGTGCCAGCAGCCCTGGTCTGTATGAGCAGTTCTTC. It codes for CASSPGLYEQFF.

This clone was seen a single time. The chain has TRBV23-1 and TRBJ2-5; 11 positions match TRBD1. TRBV23-1 is designated an ORF whose function remains uncertain. CDR3 size: 15 residues. V shed 6 bases, J shed 2 bases, and the junction held 5 bases outside the gene matches. CDR3 coding DNA: TGCGCCAGCAGACAGGGGACAGGGGGGCAAGAGACCCAGTACTTC. Translated, it gives CASRQGTGGQETQYF.

The CDR3, as DNA: TGTGCCAGCAGCGTGGGGGACAGCAGAGAGACCCAGTACTTC. Its translation is CASSVGDSRETQYF. The chain links TRBV9 to TRBJ2-5; 7 positions agree with TRBD1. In germline, CDR1 is SGDLS, CDR2 YYNGEE. CDR3 length: 14 residues. With 2 bases clipped from V and 4 bases from J, the junction kept 5 bases outside the gene matches. Supplemented by reference TRBV9 and TRBJ2-5, the full variable domain reads DSGVTQTPKHLITATGQRVTLRCSPRSGDLSVYWYQQSLDQGLQFLIQYYNGEERAKGNILERFSAQQFPDLHSELNLSSLELGDSALYFCASSVGDSRETQYFGPGTRLLVL.

As to this clone: Other DNA sequences in this sample translate to the same CDR3. This chain uses TRBV5-1 with TRBJ2-1, with 7 bases aligning to TRBD2. Germline V gene data show CDR1 as SGHRS and CDR2 as YFSETQ. This CDR3 has 15 amino acids. The V gene end was trimmed by 4 bases and the J gene end by 1 base; junction bases not matched to a gene: 5. The CDR3 is CASSLISGSYNEQFF. CDR3 nucleotides: TGCGCCAGCAGCCTAATTAGCGGGTCCTACAATGAGCAGTTCTTC. The full variable domain, with the rest looked up from reference TRBV5-1 and TRBJ2-1, is KAGVTQTPRYLIKTRGQQVTLSCSPISGHRSVSWYQQTPGQGLQFLFEYFSETQRNKGNFPGRFSGRQFSNSRSEMNVSTLELGDSALYLCASSLISGSYNEQFFGPGTRLTVL.

The chain is built from TRBV29-1 and TRBJ1-2; tentative D call: TRBD1 (6 bases). CDR3 size: 15 residues. Germline lookup yields CDR1 SQVTM and CDR2 ANQGSEA. The DNA for the CDR3 is TGCACTATTGAACAACCCAGGGACACCGGATATGGCTACACCTTC. It yields the protein CTIEQPRDTGYGYTF.

This clone was recorded many times. J is TRBJ1-2 and V is TRBV6-5; D not resolved. There are 11 residues in the CDR3. CDR1 is MNHEY and CDR2 is SVGAGI in the germline V gene. The V end lost 6 bases, the J end lost 3 bases, and 5 bases lay between the germline ends. CDR3 sequence (DNA): TGTGCCAGCAGCTCATACTATGGCTACACCTTC. It is translated as CASSSYYGYTF.

This clone has more than one count but fewer than ten. The chain employs TRBV2 and TRBJ2-7; TRBD1 or TRBD2 may be the D gene (5 bases each). Trimming pared 8 bases from V and 3 bases from J, leaving 11 bases between. CDR3 length equals 12 residues. Germline V CDR1 and CDR2: SNHLY, FYNNEI. The CDR3: CASEGSSYEQYF. In DNA, the CDR3 is TGTGCCAGCGAGGGGTCGAGCTACGAGCAGTACTTC.

The genes are TRBV29-1 and TRBJ1-2; no clear D. From germline, CDR1 is SQVTM and CDR2 ANQGSEA. Trimming left V 4 bases short and J 6 bases short, with 6 bases between. This CDR3 is built from 10 residues. The DNA of the CDR3 is TGCAGCGTTGTTGGGGATGGCTACACCTTC. This codes for CSVVGDGYTF.

The chain employs TRBV6-5 and TRBJ2-5, with 8 nucleotides matching TRBD2. The length of the CDR3 is 15 residues. The V segment lost 6 bases and the J segment 3 bases; nucleotides outside the gene matches: 9. The germline gives CDR1 MNHEY, CDR2 SVGAGI. CDR3 sequence (DNA): TGTGCCAGCAGCGAGTCAGGACTAGCAGAAGAGACCCAGTACTTC. Its translation: CASSESGLAEETQYF.

The chain combines TRBV25-1 with TRBJ1-1, with D possibly being TRBD1 (5 bases). V lost 8 bases and J 5 bases, leaving 18 bases between the germline ends. Germline lookup yields CDR1 MGHDK and CDR2 SYGVNS. CDR3 size: 14 residues. The CDR3 coding sequence is TGTGCCAGCTCCTTTCAGGGTAGTCGGACTGAAGCTTTCTTT. Protein: CASSFQGSRTEAFF. Together with reference TRBV25-1 and TRBJ1-1, the CDR3 gives the full variable domain: EADIYQTPRYLVIGTGKKITLECSQTMGHDKMYWYQQDPGMELHLIHYSYGVNSTEKGDLSSESTVSRIRTEHFPLTLESARPSHTSQYLCASSFQGSRTEAFFGQGTRLTVV.

This clone was found a few times. The chain couples TRBV19 to TRBJ2-4; D unresolved. Germline loops: CDR1 LNHDA, CDR2 SQIVND (reference sequence). CDR3 length: 13 residues. V lost 5 bases, J lost 7 bases, and 12 bases lay in between. CDR3 DNA sequence: TGTGCCAGTAGTTCAGGACCCCGGAACATTCAGTACTTC. This sequence encodes CASSSGPRNIQYF.

Regarding this clone: Other nucleotide sequences from this sample produce the same CDR3. This chain uses TRBV27 with TRBJ2-7; unclear D gene. V lost 9 bases and J 0 bases, leaving 6 bases between the germline ends. Germline CDR1 is MNHEY and CDR2 is SMNVEV (reference sequence). This CDR3 has 11 residues. The CDR3 sequence: CASRSSYEQYF. The DNA of the CDR3 is TGTGCCAGTCGGTCCTCCTACGAGCAGTACTTC.

This chain connects TRBV9 to TRBJ2-3; 7 nucleotides align to TRBD2. Germline values: CDR1 SGDLS, CDR2 YYNGEE. The ends lost 0 bases at V and 4 bases at J; junction bases unmatched: 8. The CDR3 runs 16 residues. The CDR3 nucleotides are TGTGCCAGCAGCGTAGGCGGGGGAGGCCGGCCAGATACGCAGTATTTT. Translated: CASSVGGGGRPDTQYF.

V is TRBV27 and J is TRBJ1-2; no clear D gene. This CDR3 has 12 amino acids. V lost 5 bases, J lost 2 bases, and 6 bases lay in between. CDR1 and CDR2 from the germline V gene are MNHEY and SMNVEV (reference sequence). The CDR3 DNA reads as TGTGCCAGCAGTGGGTCGAACTATGGCTACACCTTC. Amino acids: CASSGSNYGYTF.

This chain connects TRBV25-1 to TRBJ2-7, with D maybe TRBD1 (6 bases). Germline CDR1 reads MGHDK; CDR2 reads SYGVNS. CDR3 length: 12 residues. The CDR3: CAAGSGAYEQYF. In DNA form, the CDR3 reads TGTGCGGCAGGGTCAGGGGCCTACGAGCAGTACTTC.

The chain links TRBV6-5 to TRBJ2-2, with D possibly matching TRBD2 (6 bases). From germline, CDR1 is MNHEY and CDR2 SVGAGI. The CDR3 is made up of 13 amino acids. Trimming cost V 2 bases and J 5 bases, with 6 bases left between them. For the CDR3, the DNA is TGTGCCAGCAGTTACGGGACTACCGGGGAGCTGTTTTTT. Its protein product is CASSYGTTGELFF.

This clone was recorded a few times. The chain combines TRBV7-9 with TRBJ2-1; D remains unclear. Germline lookup yields CDR1 SEHNR and CDR2 FQNEAQ (reference sequence). V gave up 3 bases and J gave up 8 bases, with 8 bases separating them. This CDR3 has 12 amino acids. The CDR3 sequence: CASSLMWDEQFF. DNA for the CDR3: TGTGCCAGCAGCTTGATGTGGGATGAGCAGTTCTTC.

The chain couples TRBV7-9 to TRBJ1-5; D is unclear. CDR3 size: 16 residues. Trimming stripped 5 bases from V and 2 bases from J, with 16 bases between. Looked up from germline, CDR1 is SEHNR and CDR2 is FQNEAQ (reference sequence). The CDR3 nucleotides are TGTGCCAGCAGCGCAAGTATGGGGTTAGGCAATCAGCCCCAGCATTTT. The encoded protein is CASSASMGLGNQPQHF.

This chain connects TRBV10-2 to TRBJ2-2; 9 bases are shared with TRBD2. From germline, CDR1 is WSHSY and CDR2 SAAADI. J was trimmed by 1 base and V by 10 bases; bases with no gene match: 7. This CDR3 is built from 15 residues. The DNA of the CDR3 is TGCGCCACGCAGATGACTAGCGGGAACACCGGGGAGCTGTTTTTT. It is translated as CATQMTSGNTGELFF.

The V gene is TRBV4-1, the J gene TRBJ2-7, with 8 bases fitting TRBD1. The CDR3 sequence is 14 residues long. V lost 1 base, J lost 7 bases, and 6 bases stayed unmatched. The germline V gene encodes CDR1 MGHRA and CDR2 YSYEKL. The CDR3 nucleotides are TGCGCCAGCAGCCAAGGAGGACAGGGCGGGGAGCAGTACTTC. Its translation: CASSQGGQGGEQYF.

In this sample, this clone turned up a few times. The chain combines TRBV27 with TRBJ1-6; 9 bases are shared with TRBD1. Trimming removed 0 bases from V and 3 bases from J; junction bases left unmatched: 3. The germline CDR1 and CDR2 sequences are MNHEY and SMNVEV (reference sequence). This CDR3 region has 17 residues. Here the CDR3 reads CASSLSGTGNYNSPLHF. In DNA form, the CDR3 reads TGTGCCAGCAGTTTATCCGGGACAGGGAACTATAATTCACCCCTCCACTTT.

This clone was seen more than once but under ten times. V is TRBV5-1 and J is TRBJ1-1, with D possibly being TRBD1 (5 bases). V lost 5 bases and J 1 base, leaving 12 bases between the germline ends. The CDR3 consists of 14 residues. The germline gives CDR1 SGHRS, CDR2 YFSETQ. The CDR3 loop reads CASSAGTGNTEAFF. CDR3 DNA: TGCGCCAGCAGTGCAGGGACTGGGAACACTGAAGCTTTCTTT.

This chain uses TRBV7-8 with TRBJ2-1; D tentatively fits TRBD1 or TRBD2 (5 bases each). Per the germline V gene, CDR1 is SGHVS and CDR2 is FQNEAQ. V was cut by 11 bases and J by 3 bases, with 17 bases left in between. The CDR3 extends over 14 amino acids. In nucleotides, the CDR3 is TGTGCCGGCCAGCCGGGACCGAACTACAATGAGCAGTTCTTC. Its protein is CAGQPGPNYNEQFF.

The V call is TRBV11-2, the J call TRBJ2-1; D is undetermined. The CDR3 sequence is 12 residues long. Germline CDR1 reads SGHAT; CDR2 reads FQNNGV. Trimming removed 6 bases at V and 4 bases at J, with 7 bases between. As DNA, the CDR3 is TGTGCCAGCAGAGACGGATACAATGAGCAGTTCTTC. Amino acid sequence: CASRDGYNEQFF.

The gene calls are TRBV6-1 and TRBJ2-1; 9 bases line up with TRBD2. V was pared by 4 bases and J by 8 bases, with 15 bases of the junction left unmatched. Germline loops: CDR1 MNHNS, CDR2 SASEGT. The CDR3 loop spans 17 amino acids. The CDR3, as DNA: TGTGCCAGCAGTGTGGCCTCATGGCGGGAGGGCCGGGATGAGCAGTTCTTC. Its translation: CASSVASWREGRDEQFF.

The J gene is TRBJ2-3, the V gene TRBV5-6; D gene uncertain. The CDR3 length is 16 residues. V was cut by 4 bases and J by 1 base, with 16 bases left in between. CDR1 SGHDT and CDR2 YYEEEE come from the germline V gene. The CDR3 region has the DNA TGTGCCAGCAGCCCCCTTCTGCGAGTGCGCACAGATACGCAGTATTTT. Translated: CASSPLLRVRTDTQYF.

The J gene is TRBJ2-7, the V gene TRBV5-1, with 7 bases fitting TRBD1. The junction had 9 bases not matched to a gene; V was cut back by 1 base and J by 5 bases. CDR1 is SGHRS and CDR2 is YFSETQ in the germline V gene. The CDR3 covers 15 residues. CDR3 sequence: CASSLLGQSYHEQYF. CDR3 bases: TGCGCCAGCAGCTTGCTGGGACAGTCGTACCACGAGCAGTACTTC.

This clone was counted at least ten times. The sample holds other DNA sequences that translate to the same CDR3. The chain joins TRBV18 to TRBJ2-1; no clear D gene. CDR1 and CDR2 (germline): KGHSH, LQKENI. This CDR3 contains 12 residues. Trimming shortened V by 0 bases and J by 5 bases, and 2 bases separated the two germline ends. The CDR3 protein is CASSPPDNEQFF. The CDR3 DNA is TGTGCCAGCTCACCACCGGACAATGAGCAGTTCTTC.